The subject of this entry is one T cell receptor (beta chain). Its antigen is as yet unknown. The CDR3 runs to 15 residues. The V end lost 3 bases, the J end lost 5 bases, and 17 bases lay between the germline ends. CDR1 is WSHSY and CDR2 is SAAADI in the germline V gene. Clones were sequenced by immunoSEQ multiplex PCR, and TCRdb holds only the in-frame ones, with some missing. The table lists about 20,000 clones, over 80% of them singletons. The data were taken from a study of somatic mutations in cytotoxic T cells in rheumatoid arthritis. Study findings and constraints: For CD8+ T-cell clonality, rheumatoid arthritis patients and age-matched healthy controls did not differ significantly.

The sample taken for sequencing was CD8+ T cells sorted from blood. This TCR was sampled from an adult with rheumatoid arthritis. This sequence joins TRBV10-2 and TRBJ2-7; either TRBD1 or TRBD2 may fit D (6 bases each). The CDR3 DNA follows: TGCGCCAGCAGTGAAGGGGGGAGGTTTTTCGACGAGCAGTACTTC. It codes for CASSEGGRFFDEQYF.